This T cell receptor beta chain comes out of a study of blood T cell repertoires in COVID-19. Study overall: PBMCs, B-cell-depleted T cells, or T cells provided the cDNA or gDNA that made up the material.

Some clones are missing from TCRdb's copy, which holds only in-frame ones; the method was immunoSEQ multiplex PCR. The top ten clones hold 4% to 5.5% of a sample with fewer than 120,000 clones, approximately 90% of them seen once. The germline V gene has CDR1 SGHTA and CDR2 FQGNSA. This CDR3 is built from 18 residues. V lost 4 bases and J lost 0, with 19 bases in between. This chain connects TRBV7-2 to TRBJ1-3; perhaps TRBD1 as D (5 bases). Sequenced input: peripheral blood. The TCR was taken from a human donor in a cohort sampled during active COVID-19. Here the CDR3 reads CASSSGGGTPSSGNTIYF. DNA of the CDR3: TGTGCCAGCAGCTCCGGGGGGGGGACTCCTTCCTCTGGAAACACCATATATTTT.